The clone carrying this T cell receptor (beta chain) was observed a handful of times. The target antigen is unknown. Germline CDR1 reads SQVTM; CDR2 reads ANQGSEA. Germline trimming cut 4 bases from V and 4 bases from J; bases unmatched to any gene: 6. The CDR3 spans 13 residues. 5'RACE template switching produced TCR cDNA carrying a universal primer site and UMIs. TCRdb independently ran MiXCR on the 5' RACE reads; one entry per CDR3 protein. The sample includes about 300,000 distinct CDR3 sequences, 8.7% of them seen just once. The data belong to a study of T cells after yellow fever vaccination. Overall study findings and caveats: Detected again after the booster were most primary-vaccination clones, at approximately 96% CD4 and about 90% CD8. The presence of abundant clonotypes contaminating from the bulk population was possible in FACS-sorted repertoires. Clonotypes appearing in both CD4 and CD8 compartments existed, and their share was small.

The gene calls are TRBV29-1 and TRBJ1-1; 7 bases align to TRBD1. The sequence was collected from a man aged 18 to 29 who received the YFV17D yellow fever vaccine. The sequences come from CD4+ T cells sorted from PBMCs, collected 5 days after the yellow fever booster vaccination. The CDR3 sequence is CSVASQGVTEAFF. The CDR3, as DNA: TGCAGCGTTGCCAGCCAGGGGGTCACTGAAGCTTTCTTT.